This TCR beta chain was found in a study of CD8 T cells in ankylosing spondylitis. The sample holds many counts of this clonotype. Its antigen remains unknown. Overall study findings and caveats: The study looked at matched synovial fluid samples from ankylosing spondylitis patients. Disease-linked clones were reported to be significantly enriched there.

MiXCR, run by TCRdb on the 5' RACE reads, gives a single entry per CDR3 protein. The data hold approximately 100,000 distinct CDR3 sequences, with about 7.7% observed a single time. The sequencing sample was made of blood, either unsorted or a sorted T cell fraction (not recorded which). The TCR comes from a male donor with ankylosing spondylitis or in good health (not recorded which).

Here the CDR3 DNA reads TGCGCCAGCAGCTTGATCCTTCTTGGTTACGAGCAGTACTTC. This sequence encodes CASSLILLGYEQYF. The rearrangement joins TRBV5-1 to TRBJ2-7, with D hard to call. Trimming stripped 1 base from V and 4 bases from J, with 12 bases between. CDR1 is SGHRS and CDR2 is YFSETQ in the germline V gene. This CDR3 has 14 amino acids.